This T cell receptor beta chain was captured by sequencing in a study of OX40 agonist ivuxolimab in advanced cancers. CDR3 length: 14 amino acids. The germline CDR1 and CDR2 sequences are SGHDT and YYEEEE. V was clipped by 0 bases and J by 5 bases, with 11 bases between them. Assay used: immunoSEQ multiplex PCR; TCRdb lists only in-frame clones, some missing. The sample records approximately 9,500 clones, 55% to 75% being singletons. Patients were excluded for autoimmune disease history or systemic immunosuppression. The rearrangement joins TRBV5-6 to TRBJ2-5, with D tentatively TRBD1 (6 bases). This TCR derives from an adult with an advanced solid tumor such as melanoma, head and neck, liver or kidney cancer. The sequencing here drew on CD4+ or CD8+ T cells sorted from blood, taken in a trial of the OX40 agonist ivuxolimab. The CDR3 reads CASSLGAGVETQYF. The DNA of the CDR3 is TGTGCCAGCAGCTTGGGGGCAGGGGTGGAGACCCAGTACTTC.